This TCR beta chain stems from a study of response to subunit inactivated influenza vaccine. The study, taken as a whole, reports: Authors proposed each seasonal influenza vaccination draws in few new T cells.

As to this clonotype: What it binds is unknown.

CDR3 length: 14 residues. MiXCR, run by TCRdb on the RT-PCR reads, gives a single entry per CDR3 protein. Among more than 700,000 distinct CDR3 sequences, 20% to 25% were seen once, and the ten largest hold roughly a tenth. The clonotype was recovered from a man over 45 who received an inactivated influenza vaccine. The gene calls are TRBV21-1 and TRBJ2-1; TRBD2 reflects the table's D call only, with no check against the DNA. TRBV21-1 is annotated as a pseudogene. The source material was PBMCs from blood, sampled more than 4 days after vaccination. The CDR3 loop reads CAIPRSGIHNEQFF. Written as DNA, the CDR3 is TGTGCCATCCCGCGTAGCGGGATCCACAATGAGCAGTTCTTC.